These 27 T cell receptor beta chains were all obtained from the same sample, sequenced in a study of T-cell reconstitution after alpha-beta-depleted transplantation in children. Unique molecular identifiers featured in how the TCRbeta library was prepared. MiXCR, run by TCRdb on the PCR reads, gives a single entry per CDR3 protein. The repertoire holds about 90,000 distinct CDR3 sequences, with around 15% as singletons. The material was PBMCs, mostly from graft donor cells, obtained 180 days after TCRalphabeta/CD19-depleted stem cell transplant. The receptor source for this set is a male patient under 10 years old who had a stem cell transplant for acute lymphoblastic leukemia, so the T cells may come from the graft donor.

There are a few counts of this clonotype. The chain recombines TRBV7-9 with TRBJ1-1; 9 bases line up with TRBD1. This CDR3 is built from 15 residues. The germline V gene encodes CDR1 SEHNR and CDR2 FQNEAQ (reference sequence). The V and J ends lost 5 bases and 0 bases, in that order; junction bases with no gene match: 4. In DNA form, the CDR3 reads TGTGCCAGCAGCCCCTGGGACAGGGTGAACACTGAAGCTTTCTTT. Translating gives CASSPWDRVNTEAFF.

This clonotype was seen repeatedly, ten times or more. The chain has TRBV6-1 and TRBJ2-7; TRBD2 agrees at 8 bases. Germline V lookup: CDR1 MNHNS, CDR2 SASEGT. Germline trimming cut 6 bases from V and 7 bases from J; bases unmatched to any gene: 14. The CDR3 has 15 residues. CDR3 loop: CASRSRGGRLLEQYF. As DNA, the CDR3 is TGTGCCAGCAGGTCCCGGGGGGGACGGCTCTTGGAGCAGTACTTC.

The CDR3 DNA reads TGTGCCAGCAGCTTAGTGGCGAACACCGGGGAGCTGTTTTTT. This gives the protein CASSLVANTGELFF. V usage is TRBV7-9 and J usage is TRBJ2-2; D not resolved. The CDR3 covers 14 residues. Trimming took 1 base from V and 0 from J, leaving 3 bases between them. The germline V gene has CDR1 SEHNR and CDR2 FQNEAQ (reference sequence).

The table lists this clonotype with a few counts. The chain carries TRBV20-1 and TRBJ2-7; TRBD2 agrees at 11 bases. After removal of 3 bases from V and 4 bases from J, the junction contained 2 bases not matched to a gene. Germline CDR1 is DFQATT and CDR2 is SNEGSKA (reference sequence). The CDR3 loop spans 13 amino acids. Here the CDR3 DNA reads TGCAGTGCTAGCCTAGCGGGGGGTTACGAGCAGTACTTC. Translated: CSASLAGGYEQYF.

The gene calls are TRBV7-2 and TRBJ2-3; no clear D. The V end lost 2 bases, the J end lost 3 bases, and 6 bases lay between the germline ends. The CDR3 has 13 amino acids. The germline CDR1 and CDR2 sequences are SGHTA and FQGNSA. The CDR3 DNA is TGTGCCAGCAGCTTATTAGGGACAGATACGCAGTATTTT. Its translation: CASSLLGTDTQYF.

This rearrangement joins TRBV5-1 to TRBJ1-5; 7 bases match TRBD1. CDR1 is SGHRS and CDR2 is YFSETQ in the germline V gene. The CDR3 consists of 15 residues. V gave up 2 bases and J gave up 1 base; unmatched junction bases: 3. The CDR3 DNA sequence: TGCGCCAGCAGCTTCGGGACAGCCAGCAATCAGCCCCAGCATTTT. This gives the protein CASSFGTASNQPQHF.

There are a few counts of this clonotype. The rearrangement links TRBV11-2 to TRBJ2-3, with TRBD2 identical over 11 bases. The ends lost 5 bases at V and 2 bases at J; junction bases unmatched: 9. Germline V CDR1 and CDR2: SGHAT, FQNNGV. The CDR3 is made up of 17 amino acids. Here the CDR3 DNA reads TGTGCCAGCAGCCCTAAGACTAGCGGGGTATTCACAGATACGCAGTATTTT. This codes for CASSPKTSGVFTDTQYF.

This clonotype was picked up a small number of times. This CDR3 is CASSPSTGTGGKDTQYF. CDR3 in DNA: TGTGCCAGCAGCCCTTCCACCGGGACAGGGGGAAAAGATACGCAGTATTTT. This chain joins TRBV4-2 and TRBJ2-3; 11 nucleotides align to TRBD1. The J segment lost 5 bases and the V segment lost 4 bases, leaving 11 bases of the junction unmatched. Per germline, CDR1 LGHNA and CDR2 YNFKEQ. This CDR3 spans 17 amino acids.

Only a few counts were recorded for this clonotype. The chain is built from TRBV5-1 and TRBJ2-7; no clear D gene. V lost 5 bases and J lost 6, with 9 bases in between. The length of the CDR3 is 11 residues. Per the germline V gene, CDR1 is SGHRS and CDR2 is YFSETQ. CDR3 DNA: TGCGCCAGCAGAGGATGGGGCGAGCAGTACTTC. Translating gives CASRGWGEQYF.

The table lists this clonotype with a few counts. V is TRBV20-1 and J is TRBJ1-1; D possibly corresponds to TRBD1 (5 bases). The germline V gene encodes CDR1 DFQATT and CDR2 SNEGSKA (reference sequence). This CDR3 region has 12 residues. CDR3 sequence reads: CGMLGGVTEAFF. The CDR3 DNA reads as TGCGGGATGCTCGGGGGGGTCACTGAAGCTTTCTTT.

This clonotype was seen more than once but under ten times. The V gene is TRBV28, the J gene TRBJ1-3, with TRBD1 matching over 8 bases. The CDR3 is 14 residues long. J was trimmed by 7 bases and V by 6 bases; bases with no gene match: 8. CDR1 is MDHEN and CDR2 is SYDVKM in the germline V gene. The CDR3 nucleotides are TGTGCCAGCAGCCCCGGGACAGGCACGAACACCATATATTTT. Translating gives CASSPGTGTNTIYF.

A few counts support this clonotype. At one boundary the junction diverges from the germline segment, which might be a read error. The rearrangement uses TRBV12-3 or TRBV12-4 and TRBJ1-2; TRBD1 agrees at 7 bases. The CDR3 totals 11 residues. The chain's CDR3 is CASSLGTARLF. The CDR3 DNA follows: TGTGCCAGCAGTCTCGGGACAGCCCGACTCTTC.

This clonotype has only a few counts. The chain recombines TRBV27 with TRBJ1-3, with no clear D. The V gene's germline CDR1 is MNHEY and CDR2 SMNVEV (reference sequence). There are 15 residues in the CDR3. Trimming left V 5 bases short and J 0 bases short, with 11 bases between. The CDR3 nucleotides read TGTGCCAGCAGTATCGCAGGAAGCTCTGGAAACACCATATATTTT. This encodes CASSIAGSSGNTIYF.

This clonotype was counted ten times or more. This chain connects TRBV7-2 to TRBJ2-1, with TRBD1 matching 8 bases. Per the germline V gene, CDR1 is SGHTA and CDR2 is FQGNSA. The CDR3 runs to 15 residues. V lost 4 bases to trimming and J lost 8 bases; unmatched junction nucleotides: 10. For the CDR3, the DNA is TGTGCCAGCAGCTCCTGGACAGGGTTGGCCGATGAGCAGTTCTTC. It codes for CASSSWTGLADEQFF.

This clonotype was recorded a few times. The chain uses TRBV11-1 and TRBJ2-7, with TRBD2 matching over 9 bases. V shed 2 bases and J 0 bases; nucleotides not matched to a gene: 11. The CDR3 sequence is 18 residues long. Germline V gives CDR1 SGHAT, CDR2 FQDESV (reference sequence). The DNA for the CDR3 is TGTGCCAGCAGCTTATTTACTAGCGGGCGATCTTTCTCCTACGAGCAGTACTTC. This sequence encodes CASSLFTSGRSFSYEQYF.

This clonotype was detected once. In nucleotides, the CDR3 is TGCGCCAGCAGCCAACTCAGGGGGGCCTACAATGAGCAGTTCTTC. Amino acid sequence: CASSQLRGAYNEQFF. The rearrangement joins TRBV4-1 to TRBJ2-1; a weak D match, TRBD1 (7 bases). V was cut by 2 bases and J by 2 bases, with 10 bases left in between. In germline, CDR1 is MGHRA, CDR2 YSYEKL. This CDR3 region has 15 residues.

The sample holds a few counts of this clonotype. This sequence joins TRBV10-3 and TRBJ2-4; 15 bases are shared with TRBD2. This CDR3 has 18 residues. J was trimmed by 8 bases and V by 0 bases; bases with no gene match: 8. Germline lookup yields CDR1 ENHRY and CDR2 SYGVKD. In DNA form, the CDR3 reads TGTGCCATCAGTGAGTCCAGGACTAGCGGGGGGGCTGGAGACATTCAGTACTTC. The encoded protein is CAISESRTSGGAGDIQYF.

The rearrangement uses TRBV7-2 and TRBJ2-2; no clear D gene. From germline, CDR1 is SGHTA and CDR2 FQGNSA. V dropped 3 bases and J dropped 1 base, with 6 bases sitting between them. CDR3 length equals 14 residues. CDR3 in amino acids: CASSFLRNTGELFF. CDR3 DNA sequence: TGTGCCAGCAGCTTCCTCCGGAACACCGGGGAGCTGTTTTTT.

V gene TRBV3-1 combines with J gene TRBJ2-1, with 10 positions matching TRBD2. The germline V gene has CDR1 LGHDT and CDR2 YNNKEL (reference sequence). The trim removed 1 base at V and 6 bases at J, leaving 9 bases unmatched. The CDR3 extends over 17 amino acids. The CDR3 DNA reads TGTGCCAGCAGCCAAGGAGGGAGCGGGGGGGCCGGCAATGAGCAGTTCTTC. The encoded protein is CASSQGGSGGAGNEQFF.

In its sample, this clonotype was seen a few times. The chain combines TRBV12-3 or TRBV12-4 with TRBJ1-1; D might be TRBD1 (5 bases). V was pared by 3 bases and J by 4 bases, with 15 bases between. This CDR3 has 15 amino acids. CDR3 sequence reads: CASSFWGEVGTEAFF. CDR3 in DNA: TGTGCCAGCAGTTTTTGGGGGGAGGTAGGCACTGAAGCTTTCTTT.

Remarks on this clonotype: Sequence at one end of the junction differs from germline and may be a read error. The CDR3 spells CASRRVRQGMNIGELFF. The CDR3 DNA reads as TGTGCCAGCAGACGCGTTCGACAGGGGATGAACATCGGGGAGCTGTTTTTT. This sequence joins TRBV11-2 and TRBJ2-2; 8 bases line up with TRBD1. The CDR3 runs to 17 residues. Germline assignment: CDR1 SGHAT and CDR2 FQNNGV.

Ten or more counts support this clonotype. The V call is TRBV6-4, the J call TRBJ2-1; 9 bases agree with TRBD2. The length of the CDR3 is 15 residues. Germline CDR1 MRHNA, CDR2 SNTAGT. After removal of 3 bases from V and 7 bases from J, the junction contained 7 bases not matched to a gene. CDR3 in amino acids: CASSERREGQNEQFF. The DNA of the CDR3 is TGTGCCAGCAGTGAGAGGCGGGAGGGCCAAAATGAGCAGTTCTTC.

The chain combines TRBV12-3 or TRBV12-4 with TRBJ2-5; TRBD2 matches 10 bases. The CDR3 has 16 residues. V shed 9 bases and J 5 bases; nucleotides not matched to a gene: 15. The CDR3 here is CASMPISGGAEETQYF. The CDR3 DNA reads as TGTGCCAGTATGCCAATCAGCGGGGGGGCCGAGGAGACCCAGTACTTC.

This clonotype was counted only a few times. The chain couples TRBV7-6 to TRBJ2-7, with 9 bases that match TRBD1. CDR1 and CDR2 (germline): SGHVS, FNYEAQ. The CDR3 runs to 13 residues. Germline trimming cut 3 bases from V and 7 bases from J; bases unmatched to any gene: 4. CDR3 DNA sequence: TGTGCCAGCAGCTTCCAGACAGGGGGAGAGCAGTACTTC. Translated: CASSFQTGGEQYF. Full variable domain (outside the CDR3, taken from reference TRBV7-6 and TRBJ2-7): GAGVSQSPRYKVTKRGQDVALRCDPISGHVSLYWYRQALGQGPEFLTYFNYEAQQDKSGLPNDRFSAERPEGSISTLTIQRTEQRDSAMYRCASSFQTGGEQYFGPGTRLTVT.

Only a few counts were recorded for this clonotype. The chain has TRBV7-8 and TRBJ2-7; D could derive from TRBD1 or TRBD2 (5 bases each). The CDR3 totals 17 residues. The V end was cut by 0 bases, the J end by 1 base, with 16 bases between. Germline V gene sequence: CDR1 SGHVS, CDR2 FQNEAQ. This chain's CDR3 is CASSLASVGAGSYEQYF. The DNA for the CDR3 is TGTGCCAGCAGCTTAGCGTCGGTCGGGGCCGGGTCCTACGAGCAGTACTTC.

There are many counts of this clonotype. J is TRBJ2-3 and V is TRBV7-2, with a weak D call TRBD1 (5 bases). This CDR3 spans 13 amino acids. V was pared by 1 base and J by 4 bases, with 6 bases between. CDR1 SGHTA and CDR2 FQGNSA come from the germline V gene. CDR3: CASSLVGADTQYF. CDR3 nucleotide sequence: TGTGCCAGCAGCTTAGTAGGGGCAGATACGCAGTATTTT. The whole variable domain, remainder taken from reference TRBV7-2 and TRBJ2-3, is GAGVSQSPSNKVTEKGKDVELRCDPISGHTALYWYRQSLGQGLEFLIYFQGNSAPDKSGLPSDRFSAERTGGSVSTLTIQRTQQEDSAVYLCASSLVGADTQYFGPGTRLTVL.

This clonotype came up a few times. The V gene is TRBV14, the J gene TRBJ2-1; D remains ambiguous. From germline, CDR1 is SGHDN and CDR2 FVKESK. V was shortened by 1 base and J by 6 bases, with 13 bases between the two germline ends. This CDR3 comprises 15 residues. Here the CDR3 DNA reads TGTGCCAGCAGCCAAGTGATGCTTGGTTTCAATGAGCAGTTCTTC. Encoded protein: CASSQVMLGFNEQFF.